This T cell receptor (beta chain) was sequenced during a study of cytotoxic CD8 clonotypes in ibrutinib-treated CLL. Findings of the study overall: The clonality went up when patients responded to ibrutinib and dropped back toward baseline at progression.

Libraries were prepared by immunoSEQ multiplex PCR; TCRdb keeps only in-frame clonotypes and omits some of them. The data show approximately 25,000 clones, approximately 71% seen once. Trimming took off 4 bases at V and 6 bases at J, with 19 bases between the two ends. The CDR3 is 16 residues long. The germline V gene has CDR1 SGHNT and CDR2 YYREEE (reference sequence). Points on this clone: What it binds is unknown.

This rearrangement joins TRBV5-4 to TRBJ2-2; D may be TRBD1 or TRBD2 (7 bases each). The starting material was PBMCs, obtained at disease progression, from a patient treated with ibrutinib. This clonotype was sampled from a human donor with chronic lymphocytic leukemia. CDR3 protein: CASSPGGAGQAGELFF. In DNA, the CDR3 is TGTGCCAGCAGCCCAGGGGGGGCGGGGCAGGCCGGGGAGCTGTTTTTT.